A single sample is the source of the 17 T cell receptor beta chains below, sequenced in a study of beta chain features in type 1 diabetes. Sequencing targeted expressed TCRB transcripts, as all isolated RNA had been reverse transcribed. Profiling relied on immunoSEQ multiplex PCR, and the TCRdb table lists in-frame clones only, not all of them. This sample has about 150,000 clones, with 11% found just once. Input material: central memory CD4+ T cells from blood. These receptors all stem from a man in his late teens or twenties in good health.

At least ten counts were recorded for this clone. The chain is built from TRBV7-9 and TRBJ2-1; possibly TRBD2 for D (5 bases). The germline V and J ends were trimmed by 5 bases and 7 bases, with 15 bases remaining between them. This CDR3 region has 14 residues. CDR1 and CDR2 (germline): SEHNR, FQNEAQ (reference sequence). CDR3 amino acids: CASSPKRGWNEQFF. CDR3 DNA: TGTGCCAGCAGCCCCAAACGCGGGTGGAATGAGCAGTTCTTC.

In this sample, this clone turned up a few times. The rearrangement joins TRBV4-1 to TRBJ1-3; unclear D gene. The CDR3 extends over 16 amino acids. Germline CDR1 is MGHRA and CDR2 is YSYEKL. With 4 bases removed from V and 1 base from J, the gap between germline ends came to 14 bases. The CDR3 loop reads CASSLRLESSGNTIYF. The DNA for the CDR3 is TGCGCCAGCAGCCTGAGGCTCGAGAGTTCTGGAAACACCATATATTTT.

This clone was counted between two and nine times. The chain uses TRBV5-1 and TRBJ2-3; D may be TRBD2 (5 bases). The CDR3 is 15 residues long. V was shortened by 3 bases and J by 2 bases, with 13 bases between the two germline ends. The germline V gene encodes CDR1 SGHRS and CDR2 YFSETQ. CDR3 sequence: CASSSAGSATDTQYF. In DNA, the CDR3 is TGCGCCAGCAGCTCCGCGGGTTCGGCCACAGATACGCAGTATTTT.

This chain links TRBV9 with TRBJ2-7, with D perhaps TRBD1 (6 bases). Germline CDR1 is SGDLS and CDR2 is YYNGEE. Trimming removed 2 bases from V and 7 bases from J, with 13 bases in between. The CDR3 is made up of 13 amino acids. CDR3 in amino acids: CASSVTGNREQYF. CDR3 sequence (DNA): TGTGCCAGCAGCGTTACAGGGAACCGGGAGCAGTACTTC.

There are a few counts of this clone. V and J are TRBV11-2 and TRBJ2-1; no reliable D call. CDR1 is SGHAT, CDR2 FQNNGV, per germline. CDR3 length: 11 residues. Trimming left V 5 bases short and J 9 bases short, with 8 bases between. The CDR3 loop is CASSLKVEQFF. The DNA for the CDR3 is TGTGCCAGCAGCCTGAAGGTTGAGCAGTTCTTC.

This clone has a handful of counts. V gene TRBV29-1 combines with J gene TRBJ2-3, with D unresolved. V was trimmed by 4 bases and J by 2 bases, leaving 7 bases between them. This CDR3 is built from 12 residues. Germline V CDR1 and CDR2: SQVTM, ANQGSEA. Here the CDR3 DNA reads TGCAGCGTTGTTCCCTCCACAGATACGCAGTATTTT. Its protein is CSVVPSTDTQYF.

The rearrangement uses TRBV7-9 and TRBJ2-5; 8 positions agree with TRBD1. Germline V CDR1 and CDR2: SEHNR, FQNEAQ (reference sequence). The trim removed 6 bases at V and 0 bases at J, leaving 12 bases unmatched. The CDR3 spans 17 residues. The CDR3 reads CASRRGTGYPYQETQYF. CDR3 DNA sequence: TGTGCCAGCAGGCGAGGGACAGGCTATCCGTACCAAGAGACCCAGTACTTC.

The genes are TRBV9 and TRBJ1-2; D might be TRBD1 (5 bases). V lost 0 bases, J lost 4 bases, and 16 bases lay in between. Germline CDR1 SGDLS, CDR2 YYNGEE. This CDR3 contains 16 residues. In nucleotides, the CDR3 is TGTGCCAGCAGCGTAGCTCCTGCAGGGACTTCCTATGGCTACACCTTC. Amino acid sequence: CASSVAPAGTSYGYTF. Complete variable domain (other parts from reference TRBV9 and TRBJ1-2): DSGVTQTPKHLITATGQRVTLRCSPRSGDLSVYWYQQSLDQGLQFLIQYYNGEERAKGNILERFSAQQFPDLHSELNLSSLELGDSALYFCASSVAPAGTSYGYTFGSGTRLTVV.

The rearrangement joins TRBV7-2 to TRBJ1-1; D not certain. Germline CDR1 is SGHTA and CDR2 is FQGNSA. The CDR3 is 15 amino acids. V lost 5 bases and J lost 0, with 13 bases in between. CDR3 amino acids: CASSHGGQLNTEAFF. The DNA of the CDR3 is TGTGCCAGCAGCCACGGTGGGCAGCTGAACACTGAAGCTTTCTTT.

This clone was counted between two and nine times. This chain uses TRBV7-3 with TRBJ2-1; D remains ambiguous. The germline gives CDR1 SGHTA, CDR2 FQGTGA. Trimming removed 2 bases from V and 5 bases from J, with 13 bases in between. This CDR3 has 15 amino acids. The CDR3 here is CASSLGRLSHNEQFF. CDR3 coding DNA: TGTGCCAGCAGCTTAGGTCGGTTGAGTCACAATGAGCAGTTCTTC.

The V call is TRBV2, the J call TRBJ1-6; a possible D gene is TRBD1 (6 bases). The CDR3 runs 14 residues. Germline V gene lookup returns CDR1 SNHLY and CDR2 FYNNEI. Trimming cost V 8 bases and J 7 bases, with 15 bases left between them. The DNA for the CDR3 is TGTGCCAGCCTCGAGGGCAGGGGAAATTCACCCCTCCACTTT. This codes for CASLEGRGNSPLHF.

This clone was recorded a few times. The chain's CDR3 is CASSLQGDGYTF. The CDR3 coding sequence is TGTGCCAGCAGCCTGCAGGGGGATGGCTACACCTTC. The rearrangement uses TRBV5-4 and TRBJ1-2; TRBD1 matches 7 bases. After removal of 4 bases from V and 6 bases from J, the junction contained 3 bases not matched to a gene. The CDR3 consists of 12 residues. Germline V lookup: CDR1 SGHNT, CDR2 YYREEE (reference sequence).

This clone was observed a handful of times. CDR3 nucleotide sequence: TGTGCCAGCAGCGTAGGTAGAGGGCAGTTCTCTGGGGCCAACGTCCTGACTTTC. This translates into CASSVGRGQFSGANVLTF. V gene TRBV9 combines with J gene TRBJ2-6, with D possibly matching TRBD2 (5 bases). Trimming pared 0 bases from V and 0 bases from J, leaving 13 bases between. Germline CDR1 and CDR2: SGDLS and YYNGEE. This CDR3 contains 18 residues. Full variable domain (rest looked up from reference TRBV9 and TRBJ2-6): DSGVTQTPKHLITATGQRVTLRCSPRSGDLSVYWYQQSLDQGLQFLIQYYNGEERAKGNILERFSAQQFPDLHSELNLSSLELGDSALYFCASSVGRGQFSGANVLTFGAGSRLTVL.

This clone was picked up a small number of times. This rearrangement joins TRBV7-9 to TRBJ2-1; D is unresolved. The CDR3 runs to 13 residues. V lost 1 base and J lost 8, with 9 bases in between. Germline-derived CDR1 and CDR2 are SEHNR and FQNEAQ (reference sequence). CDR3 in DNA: TGTGCCAGCAGCTTAGAAGGGTTCTATGAGCAGTTCTTC. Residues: CASSLEGFYEQFF. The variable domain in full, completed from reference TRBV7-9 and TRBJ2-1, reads DTGVSQNPRHKITKRGQNVTFRCDPISEHNRLYWYRQTLGQGPEFLTYFQNEAQLEKSRLLSDRFSAERPKGSFSTLEIQRTEQGDSAMYLCASSLEGFYEQFFGPGTRLTVL.

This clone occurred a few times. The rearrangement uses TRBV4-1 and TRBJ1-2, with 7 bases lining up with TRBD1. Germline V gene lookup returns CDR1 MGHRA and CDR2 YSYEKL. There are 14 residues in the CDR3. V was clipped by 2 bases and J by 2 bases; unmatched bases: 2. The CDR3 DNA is TGCGCCAGCAGCCAATCACAGGGGAACTATGGCTACACCTTC. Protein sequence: CASSQSQGNYGYTF.

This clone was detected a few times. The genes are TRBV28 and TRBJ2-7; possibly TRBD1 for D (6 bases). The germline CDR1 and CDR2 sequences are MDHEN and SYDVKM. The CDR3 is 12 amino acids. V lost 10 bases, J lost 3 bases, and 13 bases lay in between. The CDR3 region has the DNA TGTGCCATCACACAGGGCGGCTACGAGCAGTACTTC. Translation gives CAITQGGYEQYF. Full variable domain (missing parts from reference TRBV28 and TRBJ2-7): DVKVTQSSRYLVKRTGEKVFLECVQDMDHENMFWYRQDPGLGLRLIYFSYDVKMKEKGDIPEGYSVSREKKERFSLILESASTNQTSMYLCAITQGGYEQYFGPGTRLTVT.

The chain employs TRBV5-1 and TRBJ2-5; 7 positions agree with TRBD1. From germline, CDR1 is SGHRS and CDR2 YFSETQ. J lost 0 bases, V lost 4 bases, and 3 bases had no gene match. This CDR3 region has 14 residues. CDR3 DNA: TGCGCCAGCAGCAAGGACAGGCACCAAGAGACCCAGTACTTC. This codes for CASSKDRHQETQYF.